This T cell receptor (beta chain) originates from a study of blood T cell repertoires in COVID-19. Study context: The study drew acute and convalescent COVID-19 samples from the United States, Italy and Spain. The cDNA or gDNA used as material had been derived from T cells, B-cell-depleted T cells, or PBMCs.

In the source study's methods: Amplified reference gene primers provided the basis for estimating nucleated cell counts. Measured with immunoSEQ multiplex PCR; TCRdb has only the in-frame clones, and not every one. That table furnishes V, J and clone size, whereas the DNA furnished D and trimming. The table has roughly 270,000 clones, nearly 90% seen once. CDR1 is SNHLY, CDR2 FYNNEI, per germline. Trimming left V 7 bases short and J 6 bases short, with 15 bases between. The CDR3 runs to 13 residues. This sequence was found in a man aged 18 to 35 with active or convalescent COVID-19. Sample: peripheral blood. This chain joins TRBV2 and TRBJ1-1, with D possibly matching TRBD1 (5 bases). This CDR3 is CASTGPQGAEAFF. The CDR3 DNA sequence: TGTGCCAGCACCGGTCCCCAGGGCGCTGAAGCTTTCTTT. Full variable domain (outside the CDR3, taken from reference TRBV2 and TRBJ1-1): EPEVTQTPSHQVTQMGQEVILRCVPISNHLYFYWYRQILGQKVEFLVSFYNNEISEKSEIFDDQFSVERPDGSNFTLKIRSTKLEDSAMYFCASTGPQGAEAFFGQGTRLTVV.